This TCR beta chain comes out of a study of regulatory dendritic cells for organ transplantation. Germline V lookup: CDR1 MNHEY, CDR2 SMNVEV (reference sequence). The CDR3 spans 13 residues, counting both ends. The protocol was immunoSEQ multiplex PCR, while the TCRdb copy is restricted to in-frame clones and leaves out a portion. Of more than 10,000 clones in the sample, about nine tenths were seen once. For this clone: Its antigen is unidentified. It is unclear where the CDR3 begins or ends on the DNA, so no DNA is shown, and the CDR3 is as TCRdb lists it.

Sorted subsets were CFSE-labeled and cultured around five days with allogeneic dendritic cells. General study points: Regulatory dendritic cells appeared to expand memory CD8+ clones less than mature ones.

The receptor was isolated from a human donor in good health. The chain employs TRBV27 and TRBJ1-5. The sequenced sample was naive CD8+ T cells from blood cultured with dendritic cells. The subset was: CD45RA+ naive T cells. CDR3: CASFGAGGQPQHF.